This record concerns one TCR beta chain sequence. This CDR3 contains 14 residues. Germline V gene sequence: CDR1 SQVTM, CDR2 ANQGSEA. V was pared by 6 bases and J by 0 bases, with 2 bases of the junction left unmatched. Source study methods: Using reference gene primer amplification, nucleated cell counts were estimated. Some clones are missing from TCRdb's copy, which holds only in-frame ones; the method was immunoSEQ multiplex PCR. The D gene and trimming were derived from the DNA, and the V and J assignments and clone size from that table. The sample lists about 210,000 clones, 80% occurring once. The data were obtained in a study of blood T cell repertoires in COVID-19. Study summary: Samples came from the United States, Italy and Spain, spanning acute and convalescent COVID-19. In each case, the material was cDNA or gDNA derived from T cells, B-cell-depleted T cells, or PBMCs.

This chain connects TRBV29-1 to TRBJ1-5; 10 positions agree with TRBD1. Material for sequencing was peripheral blood. This receptor was taken from a man aged 60 to 69 with acute or convalescent COVID-19. The CDR3 loop is CSVRTGGSNQPQHF. CDR3 nucleotide sequence: TGCAGCGTCCGGACAGGGGGTAGCAATCAGCCCCAGCATTTT.